The T cell receptor (beta chain) described here comes from a study of Siglec-9 on CD8 T cells in melanoma. General study results and limits: Siglec-9 reportedly marks and regulates an effector memory CD8+ T-cell subset apparently accumulating in melanoma tumors.

Of note for this clone: The target antigen is unknown.

Profiled with immunoSEQ multiplex PCR; TCRdb holds only in-frame clones, not every one. The sample records 36,000 or so clones, 84% being singletons. The CDR3 length is 17 residues. The V end lost 4 bases, the J end lost 4 bases, and 20 bases lay between the germline ends. Looked up from germline, CDR1 is SGHDN and CDR2 is FVKESK. V usage is TRBV14 and J usage is TRBJ2-1; D remains ambiguous. Sequenced material: Siglec-9- CD8+ T cells sorted from blood. The sequence was collected from a human donor in good health. The CDR3 reads CASSPRTGPEKYNEQFF. DNA for the CDR3: TGTGCCAGCAGCCCGCGTACCGGGCCCGAGAAGTACAATGAGCAGTTCTTC. Looking up the rest from reference TRBV14 and TRBJ2-1 gives the full variable domain: EAGVTQFPSHSVIEKGQTVTLRCDPISGHDNLYWYRRVMGKEIKFLLHFVKESKQDESGMPNNRFLAERTGGTYSTLKVQPAELEDSGVYFCASSPRTGPEKYNEQFFGPGTRLTVL.